This T cell receptor (beta chain) emerged from a study of chemoradiotherapy in HPV16-positive cancers. Across the whole study: A couple of HPV16-positive patients' cells yielded candidate HPV-specific clones and common motifs.

Repertoires were generated with immunoSEQ multiplex PCR, while TCRdb's copy carries only in-frame clones and drops some. In the table there are roughly 28,000 clones, roughly nine tenths of which are singletons. The V end was cut by 0 bases, the J end by 7 bases, with 3 bases between. The CDR3 has 11 residues. CDR1 and CDR2 (germline): LNHDA, SQIVND (reference sequence). This rearrangement joins TRBV19 to TRBJ2-5; D gene unclear. The clonotype comes from a human donor with HPV-associated anogenital cancer. Sequencing was performed on blood, taken from a patient who underwent chemoradiotherapy. The CDR3 region has the DNA TGTGCCAGTAGTATAGAGGGGACCCAGTACTTC. Protein: CASSIEGTQYF.